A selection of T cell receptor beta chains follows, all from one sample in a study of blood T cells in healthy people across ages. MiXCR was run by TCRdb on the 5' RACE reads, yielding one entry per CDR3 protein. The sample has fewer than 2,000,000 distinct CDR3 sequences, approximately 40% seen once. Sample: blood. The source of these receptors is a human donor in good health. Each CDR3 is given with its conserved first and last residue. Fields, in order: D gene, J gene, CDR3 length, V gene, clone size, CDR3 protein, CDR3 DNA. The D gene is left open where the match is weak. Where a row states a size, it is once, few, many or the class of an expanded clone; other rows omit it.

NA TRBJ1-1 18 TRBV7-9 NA CASSPQGRAVWLDTEAFF TGTGCCAGCAGCCCCCAAGGCAGGGCGGTATGGTTGGACACTGAAGCTTTCTTT
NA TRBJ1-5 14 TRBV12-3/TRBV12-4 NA CASSWSLGGQPQHF TGTGCCAGCAGTTGGTCTTTAGGCGGTCAGCCCCAGCATTTT
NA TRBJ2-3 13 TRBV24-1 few CATRGDTPDTQYF TGTGCCACCAGGGGAGACACCCCGGATACGCAGTATTTT
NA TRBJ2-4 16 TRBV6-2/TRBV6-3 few CASNLGGVLAKNIQYF TGTGCCAGCAACCTTGGGGGCGTACTAGCCAAAAACATTCAGTACTTC
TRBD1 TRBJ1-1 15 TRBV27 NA CASSSLPEGQGVAFF TGTGCCAGCAGTTCGCTCCCTGAGGGACAGGGCGTCGCTTTCTTT
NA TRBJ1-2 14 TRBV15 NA CATRKGPANYGYTF TGTGCCACCCGAAAGGGGCCCGCTAACTATGGCTACACCTTC
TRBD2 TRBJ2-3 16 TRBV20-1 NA CSAIAGGGASTDTQYF TGCAGTGCTATTGCCGGCGGGGGGGCTAGCACAGATACGCAGTATTTT
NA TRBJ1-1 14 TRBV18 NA CASSPLDTYTEAFF TGTGCCAGCTCACCTTTGGACACATACACTGAAGCTTTCTTT
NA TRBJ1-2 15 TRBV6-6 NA CASSLTRGPPEGYTF TGTGCCAGCAGCCTAACGAGAGGGCCCCCCGAGGGCTACACCTTC
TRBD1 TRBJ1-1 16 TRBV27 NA CASSPSRGPGNTEAFF TGTGCCAGCAGTCCGTCGAGGGGGCCCGGGAACACTGAAGCTTTCTTT
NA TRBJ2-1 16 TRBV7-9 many CASSLRGVGSYNEQFF TGTGCCAGCAGCTTAAGGGGCGTGGGGTCCTACAATGAGCAGTTCTTC
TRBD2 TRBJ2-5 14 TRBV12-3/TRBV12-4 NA CASGVAGLQETRYF TGTGCCAGCGGCGTAGCGGGCCTTCAAGAGACCCGGTACTTC
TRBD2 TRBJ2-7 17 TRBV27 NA CASSLSGGLADFYEQYF TGTGCCAGCAGTTTGTCGGGGGGACTAGCGGATTTCTACGAGCAGTACTTC
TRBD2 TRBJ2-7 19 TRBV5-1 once CASSFITGTSGGNSYEQYF TGCGCCAGCAGCTTTATCACCGGGACTAGCGGGGGTAACTCCTACGAGCAGTACTTC
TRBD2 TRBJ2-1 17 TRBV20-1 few CSASLASGGALGNEQFF TGCAGTGCTAGTCTGGCTAGCGGGGGGGCCTTGGGCAATGAGCAGTTCTTC
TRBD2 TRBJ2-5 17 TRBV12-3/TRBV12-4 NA CASSHGGDSSGVETQYF TGTGCCAGCAGCCATGGAGGGGACTCTAGCGGGGTTGAGACCCAGTACTTC
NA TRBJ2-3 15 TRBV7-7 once CASSFADGPTDTQYF TGTGCTAGCAGCTTCGCGGACGGACCCACAGATACGCAGTATTTT
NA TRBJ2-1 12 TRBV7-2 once CASSLWFNEQFF TGTGCCAGCAGCTTATGGTTCAATGAGCAGTTCTTC
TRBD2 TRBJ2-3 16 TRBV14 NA CASSQGVAGATDTQYF TGTGCCAGCAGCCAAGGTGTAGCGGGGGCCACAGATACGCAGTATTTT
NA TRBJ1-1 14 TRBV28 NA CASSSRTDEVEAFF TGTGCCAGCAGCTCACGTACGGACGAAGTAGAAGCTTTCTTT
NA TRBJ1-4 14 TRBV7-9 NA CASSLPGGHEKLFF TGTGCCAGCAGCTTACCGGGGGGGCATGAAAAACTGTTTTTT
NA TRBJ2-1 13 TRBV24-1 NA CATSDSGVYEQFF TGTGCCACCAGTGATTCTGGGGTTTATGAGCAGTTCTTC
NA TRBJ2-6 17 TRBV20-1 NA CSARPYSTSSGANVLTF TGCAGTGCTAGACCATACTCTACTTCCTCTGGGGCCAACGTCCTGACTTTC
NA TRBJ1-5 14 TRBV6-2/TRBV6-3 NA CASGNRDPYQPQHF TGTGCCAGCGGGAACAGGGACCCTTATCAGCCCCAGCATTTT
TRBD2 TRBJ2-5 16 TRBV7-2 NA CASSSVRGGSRETQYF TGTGCCAGCAGCTCCGTACGCGGGGGGAGCAGGGAGACCCAGTACTTC
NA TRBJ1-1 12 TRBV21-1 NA CAITGGLAEAFF TGTGCAATAACAGGGGGCCTGGCTGAAGCTTTCTTT
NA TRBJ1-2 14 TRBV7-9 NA CASSLKSVNYGYTF TGTGCCAGCAGCTTAAAATCCGTCAACTATGGCTACACCTTC
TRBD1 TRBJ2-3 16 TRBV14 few CASSLARGLGTDTQYF TGTGCCAGCAGCCTGGCCAGGGGGCTAGGCACAGATACGCAGTATTTT
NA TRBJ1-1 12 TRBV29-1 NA CSVGPALAEAFF TGCAGCGTAGGACCGGCGCTAGCTGAAGCTTTCTTT
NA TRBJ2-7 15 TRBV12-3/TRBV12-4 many CASSFVGTAGSEQYF TGTGCCAGCAGTTTTGTCGGGACTGCTGGTAGCGAGCAGTACTTC
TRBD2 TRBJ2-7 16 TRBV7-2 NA CASSSKGAGRTYEQYF TGTGCCAGCAGCTCCAAGGGAGCGGGGAGAACCTACGAGCAGTACTTC
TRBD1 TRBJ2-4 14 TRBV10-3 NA CAIRVDRDENIQYF TGTGCCATCAGGGTGGACAGGGACGAAAACATTCAGTACTTC
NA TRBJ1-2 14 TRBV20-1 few CSARDQEEDYGYTF TGCAGTGCTCGAGACCAGGAAGAGGACTATGGCTACACCTTC
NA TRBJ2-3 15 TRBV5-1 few CASSLAFPSTDTQYF TGCGCCAGCAGCTTAGCGTTTCCCAGCACAGATACGCAGTATTTT
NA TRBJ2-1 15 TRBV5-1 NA CASSPGQGLFNEQFF TGCGCCAGCAGCCCTGGGCAGGGCTTATTCAATGAGCAGTTCTTC
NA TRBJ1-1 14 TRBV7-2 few CASSLYRVGTEAFF TGTGCCAGCAGCTTGTACAGGGTGGGCACTGAAGCTTTCTTT
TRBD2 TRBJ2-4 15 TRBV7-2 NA CASSSRGGGVVEQYF TGTGCCAGCAGCTCCCGGGGGGGCGGGGTCGTTGAGCAGTACTTC
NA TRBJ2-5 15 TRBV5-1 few CASSLGGNRGETQYF TGCGCCAGCAGCTTGGGAGGAAACCGGGGAGAGACCCAGTACTTC
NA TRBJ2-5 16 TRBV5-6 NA CASGPSVAAREETQYF TGTGCCAGCGGACCCTCGGTGGCCGCGAGGGAAGAGACCCAGTACTTC
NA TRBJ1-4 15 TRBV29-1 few CSVERVTATNEKLFF TGCAGCGTTGAGAGGGTTACTGCAACTAATGAAAAACTGTTTTTT
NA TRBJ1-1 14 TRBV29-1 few CSVSTLAGNTEAFF TGCAGCGTCTCCACCCTGGCAGGGAACACTGAAGCTTTCTTT
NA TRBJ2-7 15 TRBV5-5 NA CASSPEEGGTYEQYF TGTGCCAGCAGCCCTGAGGAGGGGGGCACCTACGAGCAGTACTTC
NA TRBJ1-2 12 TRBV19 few CASHDYTYGYTF TGTGCCAGTCACGATTACACCTATGGCTACACCTTC
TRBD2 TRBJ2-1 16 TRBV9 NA CASSAGGAQGSIEQFF TGTGCCAGCAGCGCCGGGGGGGCCCAGGGTTCTATTGAGCAGTTCTTC
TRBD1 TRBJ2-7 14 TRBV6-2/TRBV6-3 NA CASRHDTGGYEQYF TGTGCCAGCAGACATGATACAGGGGGCTACGAGCAGTACTTC
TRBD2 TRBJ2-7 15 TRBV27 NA CASRRYPSGFYEQYF TGTGCCAGCCGACGGTACCCTAGCGGATTCTACGAGCAGTACTTC
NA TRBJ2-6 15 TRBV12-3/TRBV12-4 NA CASSHRTAGANVLTF TGTGCCAGCAGTCATAGGACAGCTGGGGCCAACGTCCTGACTTTC
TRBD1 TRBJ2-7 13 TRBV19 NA CASTPTGRDEQYF TGTGCCAGTACCCCGACAGGGCGCGACGAGCAGTACTTC
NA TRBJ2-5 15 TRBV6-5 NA CASSFYGGSQGTQYF TGTGCCAGCAGTTTCTACGGAGGCAGCCAAGGGACCCAGTACTTC
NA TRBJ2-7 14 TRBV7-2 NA CASSFRRGGYEQYF TGTGCCAGCAGCTTCCGGCGTGGGGGCTACGAGCAGTACTTC
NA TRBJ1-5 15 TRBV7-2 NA CASSLEDDGVQPQHF TGTGCCAGCAGCTTAGAGGACGATGGGGTTCAGCCCCAGCATTTT